This T cell receptor (beta chain) was identified in a study of blood T cell repertoires in COVID-19. Study background: Acute and convalescent COVID-19 samples came from the United States, Italy and Spain.

Some clones are missing from TCRdb's copy, which holds only in-frame ones; the method was immunoSEQ multiplex PCR. The sample yields 88,000 or so clones, approximately 87% seen once. The V segment lost 4 bases and the J segment 4 bases; nucleotides outside the gene matches: 3. There are 14 residues in the CDR3. CDR1 SGHRS and CDR2 YFSETQ come from the germline V gene. The chain recombines TRBV5-1 with TRBJ1-1; 11 bases fit TRBD1. This TCR derives from a human donor in a cohort sampled during active COVID-19. The sample consisted of peripheral blood. The CDR3 region is CASSPGTGGTEAFF. The CDR3 DNA reads as TGCGCCAGCAGCCCCGGGACAGGGGGCACTGAAGCTTTCTTT.